This T cell receptor beta chain stems from a study of HIV-infected patients and healthy controls. The study, taken as a whole, reports: Compared with healthy controls, HIV-infected patients showed less CDR3 sharing between individuals.

The CDR3 is 16 amino acids. The J segment lost 8 bases and the V segment lost 0 bases, leaving 7 bases of the junction unmatched. Germline V CDR1 and CDR2: SGHTA, FQGNSA. All unsorted peripheral T cells were captured because whole blood was used without fractionation. Alpha and beta constant-region primers primed reverse transcription of 400 to 650 ng RNA. Using multiplexing indices, alpha and beta chain libraries were generated apart by chain-specific third strand synthesis. One primer pair amplified all rearrangements per chain; each cDNA got molecular barcodes. A single record per CDR3 protein comes from TCRdb applying MiXCR to the 5' RACE reads. Seen here are roughly 9,100 distinct CDR3 sequences, about 6.1% observed once, and the top ten hold about 7.7%. By share of the sample, this clonotype is medium-sized. Its cognate antigen is unknown.

The clonotype originates from an adult in good health. This sequence joins TRBV7-2 and TRBJ2-1; 10 nucleotides match TRBD2. Sequenced material: blood. In nucleotides, the CDR3 is TGTGCCAGCAGCTTAGCCGCTACTAGCGGGGTTTATGAGCAGTTCTTC. Protein product: CASSLAATSGVYEQFF.